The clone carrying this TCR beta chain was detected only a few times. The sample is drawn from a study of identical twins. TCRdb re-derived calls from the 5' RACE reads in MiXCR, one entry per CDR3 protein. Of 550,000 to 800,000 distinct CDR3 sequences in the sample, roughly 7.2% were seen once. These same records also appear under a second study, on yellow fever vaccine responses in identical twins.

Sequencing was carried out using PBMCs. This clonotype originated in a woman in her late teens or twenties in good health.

CDR3 nucleotide sequence: TGTGCCAGCAGCGTAGGGCCGGGACTGACCTACTACAATGAGCAGTTCTTC. Its protein is CASSVGPGLTYYNEQFF. This chain joins TRBV9 and TRBJ2-1; tentative D call: TRBD2 (6 bases). Per germline, CDR1 SGDLS and CDR2 YYNGEE. The CDR3 loop spans 17 amino acids. V lost 0 bases, J lost 3 bases, and 16 bases lay in between.